This T cell receptor (beta chain) emerged from a study of cytomegalovirus exposure and HLA in healthy donors. Study background: Out of 300 to 500 genotyped donors, less than 85% belonged to the Caucasian-associated ancestry cluster. Study findings and constraints: Several top significant clusters appeared, in a later analysis, to be linked to common viral pathogens. HLA restriction was apparent for most CMV-associated TCR beta chains in a later analysis.

Vbeta (60) and Jbeta (13) primers were used in the PCR. Sequenced by immunoSEQ multiplex PCR; TCRdb stores in-frame clones only, minus some. The sample contains over 200,000 clones, about 80% of which appear only once. Points on this clone: Its matching antigen is unknown.

The CDR3 consists of 14 residues. V dropped 3 bases and J dropped 1; count of bases not matched to a gene: 0. From germline, CDR1 is KGHSH and CDR2 LQKENI. Healthy individuals who donated bone marrow served as the donors. The chain carries TRBV18 and TRBJ2-5; 9 nucleotides match TRBD2. The TCR originated in a woman aged 40 to 49 in good health and CMV-seropositive. The material sequenced was PBMCs. CDR3 residues: CASSPTSGQETQYF. CDR3 in DNA: TGTGCCAGCTCACCGACTAGCGGCCAAGAGACCCAGTACTTC. Drawing the rest from reference TRBV18 and TRBJ2-5, the complete variable domain is NAGVMQNPRHLVRRRGQEARLRCSPMKGHSHVYWYRQLPEEGLKFMVYLQKENIIDESGMPKERFSAEFPKEGPSILRIQQVVRGDSAAYFCASSPTSGQETQYFGPGTRLLVL.